This TCR beta chain was sequenced for a study of cytomegalovirus exposure and HLA in healthy donors. General study results and limits: A classifier reportedly called cytomegalovirus status with high sensitivity and specificity.

13 Jbeta primers and 60 Vbeta primers were used for the PCR. Only in-frame clones appear in the TCRdb table, and some are missing; sequencing was by immunoSEQ multiplex PCR. The sample contains about 82,000 clones, around 79% of which appear only once. On this clone itself: The antigen remains unidentified.

CDR1 is GTSNPN and CDR2 is SVGIG in the germline V gene (reference sequence). The CDR3 runs 12 residues. V gave up 1 base and J gave up 6 bases, with 8 bases separating them. This TCR was sampled from a human donor in good health. Sequenced material: PBMCs. This chain uses TRBV30 with TRBJ2-3; D is ambiguous. CDR3 residues: CAWSGAPDTQYF. In nucleotides, the CDR3 is TGTGCCTGGAGTGGGGCGCCCGATACGCAGTATTTT.